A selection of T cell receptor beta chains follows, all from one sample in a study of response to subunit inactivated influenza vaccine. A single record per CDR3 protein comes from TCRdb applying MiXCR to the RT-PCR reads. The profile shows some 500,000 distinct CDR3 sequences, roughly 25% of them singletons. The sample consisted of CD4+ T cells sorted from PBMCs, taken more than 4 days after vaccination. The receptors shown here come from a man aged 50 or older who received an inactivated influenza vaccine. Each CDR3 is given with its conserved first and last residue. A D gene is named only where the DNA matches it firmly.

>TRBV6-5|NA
CASSYTTRFSGEQFF
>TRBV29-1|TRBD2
CSVDRGGPSYEQYF
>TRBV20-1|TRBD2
CSAATSGSSYEQYF
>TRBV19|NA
CASSRTVNTDTQYF
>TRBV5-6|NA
CASSPWPGDGNNGYTF
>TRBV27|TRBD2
CASSRTSAETQYF
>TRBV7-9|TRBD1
CASSASGTGFGYTF
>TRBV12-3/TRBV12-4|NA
CASSPRNHGYTF
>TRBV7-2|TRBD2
CASSLVLASGPLGQYF
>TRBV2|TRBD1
CAGTGHANTGELFF
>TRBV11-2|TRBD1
CASSLRDRGDTQYF
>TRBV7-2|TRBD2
CASSLVPAGGTDTQYF
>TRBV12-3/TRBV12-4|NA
CASSSLSNQPQHF
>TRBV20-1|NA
CSAFTGELFF
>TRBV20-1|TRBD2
CSASLAGGDNEQFF
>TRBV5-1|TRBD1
CASSQGTEGREKLFF
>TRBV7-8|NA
CASRNWYSGSETQYF
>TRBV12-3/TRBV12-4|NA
CASSPSEGSYNSPLHF
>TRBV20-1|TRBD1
CSAPSGQGHTGELFF